These 6 T cell receptor beta chains originate from one sample sequenced in a study of regulatory T cells in long-lasting Graves disease. Time point defined: newly diagnosed GD, antithyroid drugs for less than 3 months. PBMC-extracted RNA yielded the TCR library. The authors built TCR beta libraries using iRepertoire HTBI primers and Arm-PCR of CDR3 regions. A single record per CDR3 protein comes from TCRdb applying MiXCR to the multiplex PCR reads. The top ten hold around 13% of the sample, which has over 500,000 distinct CDR3 sequences, approximately 16% seen once. This same sample was also part of a study on T cells in Graves' hyperthyroidism and ophthalmopathy.

This specimen consisted of peripheral blood mononuclear cells (PBMCs), obtained at new diagnosis, from a patient treated with antithyroid drugs. Source of these receptors: a young man with Graves disease.

In its sample, this clonotype was seen many times. The chain is built from TRBV4-2 and TRBJ1-2; weak D call: TRBD1 (5 bases). Trimming pared 4 bases from V and 6 bases from J, leaving 18 bases between. CDR3 length: 15 amino acids. Germline CDR1 reads LGHNA; CDR2 reads YNFKEQ. CDR3 loop: CASSPQHGGWDGYTF. For the CDR3, the DNA is TGTGCCAGCAGCCCCCAGCACGGGGGATGGGATGGCTACACCTTC.

This clonotype was recorded many times. This chain links TRBV7-3 with TRBJ2-3; 9 nucleotides match TRBD2. This CDR3 is built from 14 residues. V trimming: 5 bases; J trimming: 5 bases; junction bases outside the gene matches: 5. CDR1 is SGHTA, CDR2 FQGTGA, per germline. CDR3 DNA: TGTGCCAGCAGCGCGGGGGGGGCAGGAGATACGCAGTATTTT. Protein product: CASSAGGAGDTQYF.

At least ten counts were recorded for this clonotype. V usage is TRBV20-1 and J usage is TRBJ2-3; TRBD2 agrees at 13 bases. This CDR3 contains 20 residues. Trimming took 0 bases from V and 2 from J; bases not matched to a gene: 14. Per the germline V gene, CDR1 is DFQATT and CDR2 is SNEGSKA (reference sequence). CDR3 coding DNA: TGCAGTGCTAGAGATGCCCAGTCTGTAACTAGCGGGAGGGTCACAGATACGCAGTATTTT. It codes for CSARDAQSVTSGRVTDTQYF.

This clonotype was observed a few times. The chain couples TRBV7-9 to TRBJ2-6, with D possibly matching TRBD1 (5 bases). The CDR3 is made up of 17 amino acids. The germline V gene encodes CDR1 SEHNR and CDR2 FQNEAQ (reference sequence). V lost 7 bases to trimming and J lost 0 bases, with 16 bases between them. The CDR3 is CASIQLGQGSGANVLTF. CDR3 DNA: TGTGCCAGCATCCAGCTTGGTCAGGGCTCTGGGGCCAACGTCCTGACTTTC.

This sequence joins TRBV9 and TRBJ2-7; D tentatively reads TRBD1 or TRBD2 (7 bases each). Germline CDR1 SGDLS, CDR2 YYNGEE. V gave up 0 bases and J gave up 2 bases, with 15 bases separating them. This CDR3 has 16 amino acids. CDR3 nucleotide sequence: TGTGCCAGCAGCGTAGAGGGGAGGGGGCACGCCTACGAGCAGTACTTC. Its protein product is CASSVEGRGHAYEQYF.

This clonotype has a handful of counts. The chain has TRBV20-1 and TRBJ2-3; no firm D call. Trimming took off 0 bases at V and 0 bases at J, with 10 bases between the two ends. This CDR3 spans 15 amino acids. Germline lookup yields CDR1 DFQATT and CDR2 SNEGSKA (reference sequence). In DNA form, the CDR3 reads TGCAGTGCTAGAGATCGAGTCATAAGCACAGATACGCAGTATTTT. Protein: CSARDRVISTDTQYF.